The 10 T cell receptor beta chains given below trace back to one sample, sequenced in a study of blood T cell repertoires in COVID-19. Clones were read by immunoSEQ multiplex PCR, and TCRdb kept only the in-frame ones, dropping some. The table has 60,000 to 65,000 clones, 84% seen once. Sequenced material: peripheral blood. The receptor source for this set is a woman aged 55-75 years with acute or convalescent COVID-19.

The V call is TRBV29-1, the J call TRBJ2-2; TRBD1 agrees at 9 bases. Germline-derived CDR1 and CDR2 are SQVTM and ANQGSEA. Unmatched junction bases numbered 6, after V lost 3 bases and J lost 4 bases. The CDR3 spans 15 residues. The CDR3 loop reads CSVDWGQGSTGELFF. For the CDR3, the DNA is TGCAGCGTTGATTGGGGACAGGGAAGCACCGGGGAGCTGTTTTTT.

This sequence joins TRBV13 and TRBJ2-1, with 14 nucleotides matching TRBD2. The CDR3 runs to 20 residues. Germline V gene lookup returns CDR1 PRHDT and CDR2 FYEKMQ (reference sequence). The V segment lost 5 bases and the J segment 0 bases; nucleotides outside the gene matches: 12. CDR3 nucleotide sequence: TGTGCCAGCAGCACCTCAAGGGCAGGACTAGCGGGGGGCTCCTACAATGAGCAGTTCTTC. Encoded protein: CASSTSRAGLAGGSYNEQFF.

The CDR3 bases are TGTGCCAGTAGCAGCCGGGAGACCACAGATACGCAGTATTTT. This encodes CASSSRETTDTQYF. V usage is TRBV19 and J usage is TRBJ2-3; perhaps TRBD2 as D (6 bases). CDR1 is LNHDA and CDR2 is SQIVND in the germline V gene (reference sequence). V lost 6 bases, J lost 2 bases, and 12 bases lay in between. The CDR3 has 14 residues.

The chain is built from TRBV3-1 (or the pseudogene TRBV3-2) and TRBJ1-5; D possibly corresponds to TRBD1 (6 bases). CDR1 and CDR2 (germline): LGHDT, YNNKEL (reference sequence). The ends were cut back, 1 base at V and 2 bases at J, with 15 bases in the middle. The CDR3 is made up of 17 amino acids. CDR3 in DNA: TGTGCCAGCAGCCAAGCTTCCCCCGGGACACGCAATCAGCCCCAGCATTTT. Protein product: CASSQASPGTRNQPQHF.

The V and J genes are TRBV3-1 (or the pseudogene TRBV3-2) and TRBJ2-6; 7 nucleotides match TRBD2. Germline values: CDR1 LGHDT, CDR2 YNNKEL (reference sequence). The length of the CDR3 is 16 residues. J gave up 2 bases and V 5 bases, and 6 bases lay outside the gene matches. DNA of the CDR3: TGTGCCAGCAGCTCACCAGGACTAGCTGGGGCCAACGTCCTGACTTTC. Protein product: CASSSPGLAGANVLTF.

The CDR3 reads CASSVGVAGWETQYF. The CDR3 nucleotides are TGTGCCAGCAGCGTAGGGGTAGCGGGGTGGGAGACCCAGTACTTC. V usage is TRBV9 and J usage is TRBJ2-5, with 8 bases matching TRBD2. The V gene's germline CDR1 is SGDLS and CDR2 YYNGEE. The CDR3 has 15 residues. Trimming removed 0 bases from V and 5 bases from J; junction bases left unmatched: 6.

This chain links TRBV9 with TRBJ2-2; maybe TRBD1 (5 bases). The CDR3 has 18 residues. CDR1 is SGDLS and CDR2 is YYNGEE in the germline V gene. The V and J ends lost 4 bases and 1 base respectively, with 20 bases between them. CDR3 residues: CASSPPMVAGKNTGELFF. CDR3 sequence (DNA): TGTGCCAGCAGCCCCCCCATGGTTGCAGGGAAGAACACCGGGGAGCTGTTTTTT.

The chain uses TRBV5-5 and TRBJ1-3, with 10 bases that match TRBD1. Trimming cost V 4 bases and J 1 base; bases outside gene matches: 5. The CDR3 covers 16 residues. CDR1 SGHKS and CDR2 YYEKEE come from the germline V gene (reference sequence). Here the CDR3 DNA reads TGTGCCAGCAGCCCGGGACAGGGGAGGTCTGGAAACACCATATATTTT. It is translated as CASSPGQGRSGNTIYF.

V and J are TRBV30 and TRBJ2-5; D remains ambiguous. Trimming pared 5 bases from V and 7 bases from J, leaving 20 bases between. CDR1 and CDR2 from the germline V gene are GTSNPN and SVGIG (reference sequence). The CDR3 consists of 14 residues. CDR3 nucleotide sequence: TGTGCCTGGTGCCAGGATCTATGGGTTGGGACCCAGTACTTC. Its translation: CAWCQDLWVGTQYF. The full variable domain, rest sourced from reference TRBV30 and TRBJ2-5, is SQTIHQWPATLVQPVGSPLSLECTVEGTSNPNLYWYRQAAGRGLQLLFYSVGIGQISSEVPQNLSASRPQDRQFILSSKKLLLSDSGFYLCAWCQDLWVGTQYFGPGTRLLVL.

The count of this clone is one. The chain couples TRBV5-1 to TRBJ2-6; 7 bases map to TRBD2. Germline CDR1 SGHRS, CDR2 YFSETQ. The CDR3 runs 17 residues. V was pared by 7 bases and J by 0 bases, with 10 bases of the junction left unmatched. The CDR3 coding sequence is TGCGCCAGCTCCGGCGGGGAGGGGTCCTCTGGGGCCAACGTCCTGACTTTC. This encodes CASSGGEGSSGANVLTF.